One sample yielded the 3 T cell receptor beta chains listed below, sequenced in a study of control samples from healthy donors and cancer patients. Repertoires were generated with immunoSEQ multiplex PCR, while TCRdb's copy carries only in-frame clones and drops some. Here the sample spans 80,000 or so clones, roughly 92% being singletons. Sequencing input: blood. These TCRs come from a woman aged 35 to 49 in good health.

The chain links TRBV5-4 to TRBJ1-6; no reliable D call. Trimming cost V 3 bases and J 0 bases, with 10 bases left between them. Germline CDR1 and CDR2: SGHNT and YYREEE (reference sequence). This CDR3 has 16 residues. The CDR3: CASSSGPGSYNSPLHF. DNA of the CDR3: TGTGCCAGCAGCTCAGGCCCCGGCTCCTATAATTCACCCCTCCACTTT.

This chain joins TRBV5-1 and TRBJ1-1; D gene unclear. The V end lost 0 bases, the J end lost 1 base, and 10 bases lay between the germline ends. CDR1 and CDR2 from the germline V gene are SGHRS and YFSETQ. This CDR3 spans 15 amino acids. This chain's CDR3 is CASSLELNWNTEAFF. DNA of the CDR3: TGCGCCAGCAGCTTGGAGCTTAATTGGAACACTGAAGCTTTCTTT.

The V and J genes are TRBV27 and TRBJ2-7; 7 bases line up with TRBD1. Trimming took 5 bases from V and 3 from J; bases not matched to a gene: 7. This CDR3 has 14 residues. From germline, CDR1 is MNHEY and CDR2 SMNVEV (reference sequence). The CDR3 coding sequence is TGTGCCAGCAGTGCCGGGACAGACTTCTACGAGCAGTACTTC. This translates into CASSAGTDFYEQYF.